The entry below describes one T cell receptor beta chain. The data derive from a study of blood T cell repertoires in COVID-19. Clones were sequenced by immunoSEQ multiplex PCR, and TCRdb holds only the in-frame ones, with some missing. Among roughly 300,000 clones, about 89% were seen once, and the ten largest hold roughly 5.2%. This clonotype originated in a woman in her 30s who had recovered from COVID-19. Sequences were obtained from PBMCs or T cells enriched from blood (not recorded which).

The CDR3 bases are TGTGCCAGCAGTTACCCGGGGGGGGAGGGCACTGAAGCTTTCTTT. This codes for CASSYPGGEGTEAFF. This sequence joins TRBV6-6 and TRBJ1-1; possible D gene TRBD1, 5 bases. CDR3 length equals 15 residues. Between the trimmed V and J ends, which lost 2 bases and 4 bases, there was a span of 14 bases. Germline-derived CDR1 and CDR2 are MNHNY and SVGAGI (reference sequence).